This T cell receptor beta chain was profiled in a study of blood T cell repertoires in COVID-19 (dated by TCRdb to 2018 to 2020). General notes on the study: The collaborator samples originated in the United States, Italy and Spain and spanned the acute and convalescent phases of COVID-19. The samples were drawn from two sources: the first 160 participants of the ongoing ImmuneRACE study, and 950 to 1,500 subjects contributed by 6 global collaborators. Deeply sampled blood TCRbeta repertoires from subjects exposed to, actively infected with, or recovered from COVID-19 were included in the dataset. The repertoires were made available in a free public database intended to serve as a resource for research on the immune response to SARS-CoV-2. Where available, HLA class I and class II types were obtained from metadata supplied by the sample provider rather than from assay-based typing. The material from the prospective study consisted of cDNA or gDNA derived from T cells, B-cell-depleted T cells, or PBMCs. A de-identified subject ID, COVID-19 status, age in years and sex were almost always included in the sample metadata.

As encoded in the germline V gene, CDR1 is MDHEN while CDR2 is SYDVKM. There are 16 amino acids in the CDR3, from cysteine to phenylalanine inclusive. Kept here is only the CDR3 DNA, which spans 48 bases and is read in frame from base 1. V is reduced by 7 bases and J by 7 bases, leaving a spacing of 23 bases between them. Participants in the prospective study were enrolled through a virtual design, were aged about 18 to 89 years, and lived in approximately 25 United States geographic areas. In the prospective study, participants were assigned to cohorts based on the clinical history participants reported in a screening survey and a study questionnaire. In the prospective study, mobile phlebotomists collected whole blood, serum and a nasopharyngeal or oropharyngeal swab from each participant. Over an approximately 2-month period, participants in the prospective study had the option of providing additional blood draws and questionnaires. Before DNA extraction, prospective study blood samples were shipped either frozen or at room temperature.

TCRbeta CDR3 regions were amplified from genomic DNA using the immunoSEQ Assay, a bias-controlled multiplex PCR. Processing in the source paper ran as follows. Nucleated cell counts per sample were estimated from amplification of reference gene primers within the assay. Sequence reads were collapsed and filtered to measure the absolute abundance of every unique TCRbeta CDR3 rearrangement. Productive Simpson clonality was computed per sample as the square root of Simpson's diversity index over productive rearrangements. Entries here come from immuneACCESS through TCRdb and include only in-frame sequences with V and J called. Some clones fail to appear in such tables; in the studies checked, an unresolved V gene covers under half of the shortfall, and the cause of the remainder is unknown. That table gives V, J and clone size, and the DNA gave D and trimming. The sample profile shows around 230,000 clones; about 91% of them were found once. The biggest ten clones account for roughly 2.3% of the sample.

Summary of the overall study and its limitations: How much clinical and demographic metadata was included differed by source and by participant, and the metadata was provided uncurated.

About this clone itself: Its specific antigen is unknown. Base qualities are not provided; no much larger clone lies one nucleotide away.

This sequence originates from a woman in her thirties or forties with acute COVID-19. This chain joins TRBV28 to TRBJ1-3; the D gene cannot be resolved reliably. Sample: PBMCs or T cells enriched from blood (not recorded which). In nucleotides, the sequence is TGTGCCAGCACCATTAGTCCCAGGAAACAAGACAACACCATATATTTT. The resulting protein is CASTISPRKQDNTIYF.